One and the same sample provided the 9 T cell receptor beta chains below, sequenced in a study of blood T cells in healthy people across ages. A second PCR of about 6 to 12 cycles used a sample-barcoded 5' primer and a J-beta primer mix. TCRdb recomputed calls from the 5' RACE reads with MiXCR, one row per CDR3 protein. The sample records approximately 1.5 million distinct CDR3 sequences, approximately 39% being singletons. The sample taken for sequencing was blood. The receptors stem from a woman aged 18-30 years in good health.

This clonotype has more than one count but fewer than ten. This sequence joins TRBV12-3 or TRBV12-4 and TRBJ2-3; no reliable D call. Trimming removed 2 bases from V and 0 bases from J, with 15 bases in between. The CDR3 runs to 17 residues. The CDR3 loop is CASSLFLWNASTDTQYF. Written as DNA, the CDR3 is TGTGCCAGCAGTTTATTTTTATGGAACGCTAGCACAGATACGCAGTATTTT.

The table lists this clonotype with a count of one. Possible read error: a much larger clone is one base away. The chain is built from TRBV6-5 and TRBJ1-2, with TRBD1 identical over 7 bases. CDR3 length: 15 amino acids. Germline V lookup: CDR1 MNHEY, CDR2 SVGAGI. CDR3 in amino acids: CASSYEGGLNYGYIF. The CDR3 nucleotides read TGTGCCAGCAGCTACGAAGGGGGCCTTAACTATGGCTACATCTTC.

The chain is built from TRBV19 and TRBJ2-1; 10 bases are shared with TRBD2. CDR3 size: 18 residues. V was clipped by 3 bases and J by 0 bases; unmatched bases: 8. Germline assignment: CDR1 LNHDA and CDR2 SQIVND (reference sequence). The CDR3 DNA reads TGTGCCAGTAGTATTTCGCTAGCGGGAGTGAGCTCCTACAATGAGCAGTTCTTC. It is translated as CASSISLAGVSSYNEQFF.

V is TRBV6-2 or TRBV6-3 and J is TRBJ1-2; D gene unclear. V was shortened by 11 bases and J by 8 bases, with 15 bases between the two germline ends. The CDR3 is 11 amino acids. Per the germline V gene, CDR1 is MNHEY and CDR2 is SVGEGT. In DNA, the CDR3 is TGTGCCGCCGGCCGCGGAGGCGGCTACACCTTC. Encoded protein: CAAGRGGGYTF.

The rearrangement joins TRBV9 to TRBJ1-1; TRBD1 matches 7 bases. The length of the CDR3 is 13 residues. V dropped 0 bases and J dropped 8; count of bases not matched to a gene: 4. Germline V CDR1 and CDR2: SGDLS, YYNGEE. In DNA, the CDR3 is TGTGCCAGCAGCGTAGGGAGACAGGGAGAAGCTTTCTTT. Protein product: CASSVGRQGEAFF. The whole variable domain, filled in from reference TRBV9 and TRBJ1-1, reads DSGVTQTPKHLITATGQRVTLRCSPRSGDLSVYWYQQSLDQGLQFLIQYYNGEERAKGNILERFSAQQFPDLHSELNLSSLELGDSALYFCASSVGRQGEAFFGQGTRLTVV.

This clonotype was recorded a few times. The chain is built from TRBV11-2 and TRBJ2-1, with TRBD2 as a possible D gene (6 bases). Trimming removed 5 bases at V and 0 bases at J, with 23 bases between. CDR1 is SGHAT and CDR2 is FQNNGV in the germline V gene. This CDR3 has 19 amino acids. The CDR3 region has the DNA TGTGCCAGCAGCCCACGAGTTGGTAGCGGAGCCAGCTCCTACAATGAGCAGTTCTTC. Encoded protein: CASSPRVGSGASSYNEQFF. The whole variable domain, remainder taken from reference TRBV11-2 and TRBJ2-1, is EAGVAQSPRYKIIEKRQSVAFWCNPISGHATLYWYQQILGQGPKLLIQFQNNGVVDDSQLPKDRFSAERLKGVDSTLKIQPAKLEDSAVYLCASSPRVGSGASSYNEQFFGPGTRLTVL.

J is TRBJ1-1 and V is TRBV27; the D gene is possibly TRBD1 (5 bases). In germline, CDR1 is MNHEY, CDR2 SMNVEV (reference sequence). This CDR3 comprises 15 residues. The ends were cut back, 4 bases at V and 1 base at J, with 13 bases in the middle. The CDR3 sequence is CASSSPGRWNTEAFF. The DNA of the CDR3 is TGTGCCAGCAGTTCCCCAGGGAGGTGGAACACTGAAGCTTTCTTT.

This clonotype was found once. A read error likely explains this, since a far larger clone differs by one base. The genes are TRBV11-3 and TRBJ2-3; no clear D gene. Germline CDR1 SGHNT, CDR2 YENEEA. The CDR3 consists of 11 residues. The CDR3 here is CAGSFADTQYF. In nucleotides, the CDR3 is TGTGCCGGCAGCTTCGCAGATACGCAGTATTTT.

This sequence joins TRBV20-1 and TRBJ2-1; 11 bases map to TRBD2. The J call could be wrong; TRBJ2-7 is a better fit for the DNA end. Looked up from germline, CDR1 is DFQATT and CDR2 is SNEGSKA (reference sequence). This CDR3 comprises 15 residues. CDR3 DNA: TGCAGTGCAGAAGACCCGGGACTAGCGGACAATGAGCAGTACTTC. Amino acids: CSAEDPGLADNEQYF.